Included here is one TCR beta chain sequence, with context. Its antigen is still unknown. This record belongs to a study of cytomegalovirus exposure and HLA in healthy donors. Whole-study results and caveats: In a later analysis, most CMV-associated TCR beta chains appeared HLA-restricted.

Primers for the PCR totalled 60 Vbeta and 13 Jbeta. Sequenced by immunoSEQ multiplex PCR; TCRdb stores in-frame clones only, minus some. Of approximately 70,000 clones listed, around 69% were seen once; the top ten hold about 10%. Germline V CDR1 and CDR2: MNHNY, SVGAGI (reference sequence). The V end was cut by 11 bases, the J end by 0 bases, with 14 bases between. The CDR3 is 14 residues long. Material for sequencing was PBMCs. This chain uses TRBV6-6 with TRBJ2-1; possibly TRBD2 for D (6 bases). The sequence was collected from a human donor in good health. CDR3 protein: CAATGGSSYNEQFF. For the CDR3, the DNA is TGTGCCGCAACCGGGGGTAGCTCCTACAATGAGCAGTTCTTC.